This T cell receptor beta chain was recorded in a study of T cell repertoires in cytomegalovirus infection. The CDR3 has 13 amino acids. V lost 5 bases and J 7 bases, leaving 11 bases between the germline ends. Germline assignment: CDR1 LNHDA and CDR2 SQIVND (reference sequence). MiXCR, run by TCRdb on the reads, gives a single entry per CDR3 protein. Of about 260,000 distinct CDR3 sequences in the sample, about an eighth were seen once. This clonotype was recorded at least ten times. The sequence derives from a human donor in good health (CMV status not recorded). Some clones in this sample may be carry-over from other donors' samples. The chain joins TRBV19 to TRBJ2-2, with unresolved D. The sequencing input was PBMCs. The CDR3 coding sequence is TGTGCCAGTAGTCCCCACTGGGGCGGGGAGCTGTTTTTT. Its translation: CASSPHWGGELFF.